A selection of T cell receptor beta chains follows, all from one sample in a study of cytomegalovirus exposure and HLA in healthy donors. TCRdb keeps only in-frame clones here, not all; method: immunoSEQ multiplex PCR. The data hold approximately 160,000 clones, with about 90% observed a single time. The sequencing sample was made of PBMCs. These receptors were collected from a woman younger than 30 in good health and CMV-seropositive. The CDR3 runs from the conserved cysteine through the conserved F or W. Expanded clones are given a class, and other clones once, few, many or no size at all.

V	J	size	CDR3
TRBV10-2	TRBJ2-7	once	CASLGGTYEQYF
TRBV5-8	TRBJ1-5	.	CASSLEGRGRQPQHF
TRBV30	TRBJ1-1	.	CAWNSGQIRTEAFF
TRBV5-1	TRBJ2-3	.	CASSSGHDTDTQYF
TRBV6-6	TRBJ2-7	.	CASSSDIPYSYEQYF
TRBV11-2	TRBJ1-2	.	CASSPAHLRGPKGYTF
TRBV28	TRBJ1-2	many	CASRGQLYGYTF
TRBV5-4	TRBJ2-5	once	CASKSTGGQETQYF
TRBV6-1	TRBJ2-3	once	CASSEPGGGPDTQYF
TRBV29-1	TRBJ1-1	.	CSVTQGEGTEAFF
TRBV5-1	TRBJ2-7	.	CASSLLPGDTYEQYF
TRBV15	.	.	CATSTRQGAGYEQYF
TRBV30	TRBJ1-2	.	CAWSVGQGWGYTF
TRBV4-2	TRBJ2-2	.	CASSVGQGGTGELFF
TRBV6-5	TRBJ2-1	.	CASSYSNQGPYNEQFF
TRBV2	TRBJ2-5	.	CASLLAGTQETQYF
TRBV6-1	TRBJ2-3	.	CASSERDASADTQYF
TRBV11-2	TRBJ2-7	once	CASSRFEQGYYEQYF
TRBV19	TRBJ2-5	.	CASSARGGAAETQYF
TRBV6-6	TRBJ1-2	.	CASTRDRDGGYTF
TRBV27	TRBJ1-5	.	CASSLRGYNQPQHF
TRBV19	TRBJ2-1	few	CASRIDRGIANEQFF
TRBV4-2	TRBJ1-2	.	CASSQDEGAAYGYTF
TRBV4-2	TRBJ1-1	.	CASSQDSRGNTEAFF
TRBV6-1	TRBJ2-1	.	CASTWTGSYNEQFF
TRBV7-2	TRBJ2-5	once	CASSLVRGGEETQYF
TRBV5-1	TRBJ1-1	few	CASTKGGSNAEAFF
TRBV18	TRBJ2-7	once	CASSPAPRVQPYEQYF
TRBV9	TRBJ2-7	.	CASSSREDSFYEQYF
TRBV7-2	TRBJ1-6	.	CASSLGVGVTSPLHF
TRBV4-1	TRBJ2-7	once	CASSQAIGGAYEQYF
TRBV5-4	TRBJ1-2	few	CASSLDSSNYGYTF
TRBV13	TRBJ1-2	once	CASSFGGRSYGYTF